A selection of T cell receptor beta chains follows, all from one sample in a study of early T cells in non-severe SARS-CoV-2 infection. TCRdb re-analysed the 5' RACE reads in MiXCR, keeping a single row per CDR3 protein. The data hold 80,000 to 100,000 distinct CDR3 sequences, with around 15% observed a single time. Sample: whole blood. Source of these receptors: an adult who was a healthcare worker with PCR-confirmed SARS-CoV-2 infection or an uninfected control (not recorded which). The CDR3 runs from the conserved cysteine through the conserved F or W. The D gene is left open where the match is weak. Clone size is not always given. Where it is, it says once, few, many or a class for expanded clones.

size: few
V: TRBV5-8
D: .
length: 16
J: TRBJ1-6
DNA: TGTGCCAGCAGCTTCCACGGGACGGGTTATAATTCACCCCTCCACTTT
CDR3: CASSFHGTGYNSPLHF

size: few
V: TRBV11-1
D: .
length: 12
J: TRBJ2-3
DNA: TGTGCCAGCAGCTTCCTCACAGATACGCAGTATTTT
CDR3: CASSFLTDTQYF

size: many
V: TRBV27
D: .
length: 13
J: TRBJ1-2
DNA: TGTGCCAGCAGTCTCCAGGGAGGGCATGGCTACACCTTC
CDR3: CASSLQGGHGYTF

size: .
V: TRBV28
D: .
length: 11
J: TRBJ1-1
DNA: TGTGCCAGCAGTACGAACACTGAAGCTTTCTTT
CDR3: CASSTNTEAFF

size: few
V: TRBV7-2
D: .
length: 15
J: TRBJ1-5
DNA: TGTGCCAGCAGCTCCCGACCAGGGTTTGGCCAGCCCCAGCATTTT
CDR3: CASSSRPGFGQPQHF

size: few
V: TRBV29-1
D: .
length: 15
J: TRBJ1-4
DNA: TGCAGCGTCCCAGGACAGCCGGGAGGGTCTGAAAAACTGTTTTTT
CDR3: CSVPGQPGGSEKLFF

size: .
V: TRBV12-3/TRBV12-4
D: TRBD1
length: 15
J: TRBJ1-1
DNA: TGTGCCAGCAGTTTACCGGACAGGGGATGGACTGAAGCTTTCTTT
CDR3: CASSLPDRGWTEAFF

size: few
V: TRBV12-3/TRBV12-4
D: TRBD1
length: 14
J: TRBJ1-2
DNA: TGTGCCAGCAGGAAATGGGGACAGGGATATGGCTACACCTTC
CDR3: CASRKWGQGYGYTF

size: few
V: TRBV6-1
D: TRBD1
length: 15
J: TRBJ2-1
DNA: TGTGCCAGCAGCCTGGACAGGGGCCTACACAATGAGCAGTTCTTC
CDR3: CASSLDRGLHNEQFF

size: few
V: TRBV6-5
D: .
length: 11
J: TRBJ2-7
DNA: TGTGCCAGCAGGGCCCGGGGGAAGCAGTACTTC
CDR3: CASRARGKQYF

size: .
V: TRBV30
D: TRBD2
length: 18
J: TRBJ2-3
DNA: TGTGCCTGGAGAGGAAGGGCGTCACTAGCGTCGGGCACAGATACGCAGTATTTT
CDR3: CAWRGRASLASGTDTQYF

size: few
V: TRBV28
D: TRBD2
length: 19
J: TRBJ2-1
DNA: TGTGCCAGCAGTCCGGGACTAGCGGGAGTAGACCCAAATTACAATGAGCAGTTCTTC
CDR3: CASSPGLAGVDPNYNEQFF

size: many
V: TRBV18
D: .
length: 15
J: TRBJ1-1
DNA: TGTGCCAGCTCACCACCGGGCAGCCCGAACACTGAAGCTTTCTTT
CDR3: CASSPPGSPNTEAFF

size: .
V: TRBV3-2
D: .
length: 16
J: TRBJ2-2
DNA: TGTGCCAGCAGCCAAGATAGGGTCGTGGGGACCGGGGAGCTGTTTTTT
CDR3: CASSQDRVVGTGELFF

size: few
V: TRBV12-3/TRBV12-4
D: TRBD2
length: 19
J: TRBJ2-5
DNA: TGTGCCAGCAGTTTAGCAACGGGACTAGCGGGAGTGGTGAGAGAGACCCAGTACTTC
CDR3: CASSLATGLAGVVRETQYF

size: few
V: TRBV5-1
D: .
length: 11
J: TRBJ2-7
DNA: TGCGCCAGCAGCTTTGCCTACGAGCAGTACTTC
CDR3: CASSFAYEQYF

size: .
V: TRBV25-1
D: .
length: 13
J: TRBJ2-5
DNA: TGTGCCAGCAGGAGAGCGTACCAAGAGACCCAGTACTTC
CDR3: CASRRAYQETQYF

size: many
V: TRBV2
D: .
length: 15
J: TRBJ2-7
DNA: TGTGCCAGCAGTGAAAACCCACGGCCGATCGACGAGCAGTACTTC
CDR3: CASSENPRPIDEQYF

size: .
V: TRBV20-1
D: TRBD2
length: 14
J: TRBJ2-1
DNA: TGCAGTGCTAGAGTGGGAGGGACCTACAATGAGCAGTTCTTC
CDR3: CSARVGGTYNEQFF

size: .
V: TRBV30
D: TRBD1
length: 15
J: TRBJ1-1
DNA: TGTGCCTGGACCCGGGACAGGGCAAGGAGCTCTGAAGCTTTCTTT
CDR3: CAWTRDRARSSEAFF

size: few
V: TRBV2
D: .
length: 15
J: TRBJ1-1
DNA: TGTGCCAGCAGTGAGGACACCCGGGGGAACACTGAAGCTTTCTTT
CDR3: CASSEDTRGNTEAFF

size: many
V: TRBV5-1
D: TRBD2
length: 14
J: TRBJ2-1
DNA: TGCGCCAGCAGCTCGCTGGGAGGGTACAATGAGCAGTTCTTC
CDR3: CASSSLGGYNEQFF

size: .
V: TRBV7-9
D: .
length: 13
J: TRBJ1-6
DNA: TGTGCCAGCGTGAGCTCCTATAATTCACCCCTCCACTTT
CDR3: CASVSSYNSPLHF

size: .
V: TRBV2
D: .
length: 13
J: TRBJ1-1
DNA: TGTGCCAGCAGTGAAGCGAGGGCGACTGAAGCTTTCTTT
CDR3: CASSEARATEAFF

size: few
V: TRBV20-1
D: .
length: 17
J: TRBJ1-1
DNA: TGCAGTGCTGTACAGGGCGCCTTAGGGCCAATGAACACTGAAGCTTTCTTT
CDR3: CSAVQGALGPMNTEAFF

size: few
V: TRBV7-2
D: .
length: 13
J: TRBJ2-4
DNA: TGTGCCAGCAGCCTCGTAGCCAAAAACATTCAGTACTTC
CDR3: CASSLVAKNIQYF

size: .
V: TRBV12-3/TRBV12-4
D: .
length: 14
J: TRBJ1-2
DNA: TGTGCCAGCAGTCCGGGACCTTCGGACTATGGCTACACCTTC
CDR3: CASSPGPSDYGYTF

size: .
V: TRBV4-1
D: .
length: 15
J: TRBJ2-1
DNA: TGCGCCATCAGCCGGGTTGGGGCCTCCTACAATGAGCAGTTCTTC
CDR3: CAISRVGASYNEQFF

size: few
V: TRBV10-3
D: .
length: 12
J: TRBJ2-7
DNA: TGTGCCATCAGCGACAGCTTCTACGAGCAGTACTTC
CDR3: CAISDSFYEQYF

size: .
V: TRBV6-6
D: .
length: 13
J: TRBJ2-3
DNA: TGTGCCAGCAGTTACCTGGGGACAGATACGCAGTATTTT
CDR3: CASSYLGTDTQYF

size: .
V: TRBV12-3/TRBV12-4
D: .
length: 13
J: TRBJ2-4
DNA: TGTGCCAGCAGGGCGGGGGCCAAAAACATTCAGTACTTC
CDR3: CASRAGAKNIQYF

size: few
V: TRBV30
D: .
length: 16
J: TRBJ2-1
DNA: TGTGCCTGGAGGGATCCGGGACTCACAAACTACAATGAGCAGTTCTTC
CDR3: CAWRDPGLTNYNEQFF

size: few
V: TRBV12-3/TRBV12-4
D: TRBD2
length: 17
J: TRBJ2-7
DNA: TGTGCCAGCAGTCCCGCCAGCGAGCGGGATCGCTCCTACGAGCAGTACTTC
CDR3: CASSPASERDRSYEQYF